A selection of T cell receptor beta chains follows, all from one sample in a study of beta chain features in type 1 diabetes. The table came from immunoSEQ multiplex PCR; TCRdb's copy has only in-frame clones and leaves some out. The sample gives 200,000 to 250,000 clones, 55% to 70% of which show up once; about 0.05% is in the top ten. Input material: naive CD4+ T cells from blood. These receptors were obtained from a man aged 25-40 years in good health. CDR3s include the opening cysteine and the closing phenylalanine or tryptophan. D genes are given only for firm matches. Size values are once, few and many counts, or a class for expanded clones, and some rows have none.

v_gene	d_gene	abundance	j_gene	CDR3aa	CDR3nt
TRBV10-3	TRBD2	-	TRBJ2-5	CAIRGGGPQETQYF	TGTGCCATCAGGGGCGGGGGGCCCCAAGAGACCCAGTACTTC
TRBV5-1	-	-	TRBJ2-5	CASSLAGRSQETQYF	TGCGCCAGCAGCTTGGCGGGACGGAGCCAAGAGACCCAGTACTTC
TRBV7-2	-	few	TRBJ2-3	CASSLRRADTQYF	TGTGCCAGCAGCTTAAGAAGGGCAGATACGCAGTATTTT
TRBV4-2	TRBD2	-	TRBJ2-1	CASSPRLAGGLGEQFF	TGTGCCAGCAGCCCCAGACTAGCGGGGGGCCTGGGTGAGCAGTTCTTC
TRBV5-1	TRBD1	-	TRBJ2-2	CASSLWTGDTGELFF	TGCGCCAGCAGCTTGTGGACAGGGGACACCGGGGAGCTGTTTTTT
TRBV7-9	-	few	TRBJ2-3	CASSISDTQYF	TGTGCCAGCAGCATCTCAGATACGCAGTATTTT
TRBV5-1	-	few	TRBJ2-6	CASSLDGPGANVLTF	TGCGCCAGCAGCTTGGATGGGCCTGGGGCCAACGTCCTGACTTTC
TRBV25-1	-	few	TRBJ2-7	CASSNRENDEQYF	TGTGCCAGCAGTAACAGGGAGAACGACGAGCAGTACTTC
TRBV4-1	TRBD2	-	TRBJ2-1	CASSHRLAGSNNEQFF	TGCGCCAGCAGCCACCGACTAGCGGGGAGTAACAATGAGCAGTTCTTC
TRBV1	-	-	TRBJ2-3	CTSSQVTSGSTDTQYF	TGCACCAGCAGCCAAGTGACTAGCGGTAGCACAGATACGCAGTATTTT
TRBV2	TRBD1	-	TRBJ2-1	CASQQGASGSEQFF	TGTGCCAGTCAACAGGGGGCCTCCGGCAGTGAGCAGTTCTTC
TRBV21-1	-	few	TRBJ1-1	CASSFHGAFF	TGTGCCAGCAGCTTCCACGGGGCTTTCTTT
TRBV10-3	-	-	TRBJ2-7	CAISESDRSTYEQYF	TGTGCCATCAGTGAGTCTGATAGATCGACCTACGAGCAGTACTTC
TRBV5-1	TRBD2	-	TRBJ2-1	CASSLAFLEREGYNEQFF	TGCGCCAGCAGCTTGGCTTTCCTGGAGCGGGAGGGCTACAATGAGCAGTTCTTC
TRBV9	-	-	TRBJ2-1	CASSVAWEWGEQFF	TGTGCCAGCAGCGTAGCATGGGAATGGGGTGAGCAGTTCTTC
TRBV7-9	-	few	TRBJ2-5	CASSLDGRDF	TGTGCCAGCAGCTTAGACGGGCGAGACTTC
TRBV30	-	-	TRBJ2-5	CAWSASGHLETQYF	TGTGCCTGGAGTGCCTCGGGACACCTGGAGACCCAGTACTTC
TRBV7-2	TRBD2	-	TRBJ2-7	CASSLVSSGGNYEQYF	TGTGCCAGCAGCTTAGTGAGTAGCGGGGGGAACTACGAGCAGTACTTC
TRBV30	TRBD2	-	TRBJ2-5	CAWSLSALAGAETQYF	TGTGCCTGGAGTCTTTCTGCTCTAGCGGGGGCGGAGACCCAGTACTTC
TRBV27	-	-	TRBJ1-5	CASSYSANNQPQHF	TGTGCCAGCAGTTATTCGGCCAACAATCAGCCCCAGCATTTT
TRBV7-9	-	-	TRBJ2-6	CASSTWGVGANVLTF	TGTGCCAGCAGCACCTGGGGGGTAGGAGCCAACGTCCTGACTTTC
TRBV28	-	-	TRBJ2-7	CASSTTSTYEQYF	TGTGCCAGCAGCACGACTTCCACCTACGAGCAGTACTTC
TRBV30	TRBD1	-	TRBJ2-2	CARYRGDTGELFF	TGTGCCCGCTACAGGGGGGACACCGGGGAGCTGTTTTTT
TRBV4-3	TRBD2	-	TRBJ2-1	CASSRLAGGPGNEQFF	TGCGCCAGCAGTAGACTAGCGGGAGGGCCGGGCAATGAGCAGTTCTTC
TRBV30	-	-	TRBJ2-5	CAWGYTTQYF	TGTGCCTGGGGTTATACGACCCAGTACTTC
TRBV5-1	-	-	TRBJ2-1	CASTSFLASGSSYNEQFF	TGCGCCAGCACCTCTTTTTTGGCCAGCGGTAGCTCCTACAATGAGCAGTTCTTC
TRBV28	TRBD1	-	TRBJ2-7	CASTRTGGTYEQYF	TGTGCCAGCACTCGGACAGGGGGCACCTACGAGCAGTACTTC
TRBV7-2	-	-	TRBJ2-7	CASSLAGSRPLEQYF	TGTGCCAGCAGCTTAGCCGGGTCCCGCCCCCTCGAGCAGTACTTC
TRBV7-9	-	few	TRBJ2-5	CASSLATSLAETQYF	TGTGCCAGCAGCTTAGCTACATCCCTAGCGGAGACCCAGTACTTC
TRBV2	-	-	TRBJ2-5	CASKGFETQYF	TGTGCCAGCAAAGGGTTTGAGACCCAGTACTTC
TRBV25-1	-	-	TRBJ2-1	CASRGLASEQFF	TGTGCCAGCAGGGGGTTAGCGTCGGAGCAGTTCTTC
TRBV28	-	-	TRBJ2-1	CATQHLGNDNEQFF	TGTGCCACGCAGCACCTTGGCAATGACAATGAGCAGTTCTTC
TRBV7-2	TRBD1	once	TRBJ2-3	CASGTGVSDTQYF	TGTGCCAGCGGGACAGGGGTTTCGGATACGCAGTATTTT
TRBV15	-	-	TRBJ2-5	CATSRDQVSQETQYF	TGTGCCACCAGCAGAGATCAAGTCAGCCAAGAGACCCAGTACTTC
TRBV7-2	TRBD2	few	TRBJ2-5	CASSSRGAKETQYF	TGTGCCAGCAGCTCGCGGGGGGCGAAGGAGACCCAGTACTTC
TRBV9	-	-	TRBJ2-2	CASSVEIGELFF	TGTGCCAGCAGCGTAGAGATCGGGGAGCTGTTTTTT
TRBV29-1	-	-	TRBJ2-5	CSVSGLYQETQYF	TGCAGCGTTTCCGGACTATATCAAGAGACCCAGTACTTC
TRBV25-1	-	-	TRBJ2-2	CARRDREGGELFF	TGTGCCAGGCGGGACAGAGAGGGCGGGGAGCTGTTTTTT
TRBV27	-	-	TRBJ2-3	CASRDHTDTQYF	TGTGCCAGCCGGGACCACACAGATACGCAGTATTTT
TRBV28	-	-	TRBJ2-3	CASSLRGDTQYF	TGTGCCAGCAGTTTAAGGGGAGATACGCAGTATTTT
TRBV30	TRBD2	-	TRBJ2-1	CAWSAGLASYNEQFF	TGTGCCTGGAGTGCGGGACTAGCCTCCTACAATGAGCAGTTCTTC
TRBV6-1	-	-	TRBJ2-3	CASSTRPGADTQYF	TGTGCCAGCAGTACGCGGCCAGGGGCAGATACGCAGTATTTT
TRBV25-1	-	-	TRBJ2-2	CASSESTWPAGRTGELFF	TGTGCCAGCAGTGAATCGACTTGGCCGGCAGGGCGCACCGGGGAGCTGTTTTTT
TRBV20-1	-	-	TRBJ1-6	CSASPTPLHF	TGCAGTGCTAGTCCAACACCCCTCCACTTT
TRBV30	-	-	TRBJ1-2	CAWRKTGTNGYTF	TGTGCCTGGAGAAAGACAGGAACTAATGGCTACACCTTC